This T cell receptor (beta chain) stems from a study of cytomegalovirus exposure and HLA in healthy donors. The PCR made use of 60 Vbeta and 13 Jbeta primers. TCRdb's copy holds only in-frame clones and misses some; the assay was immunoSEQ multiplex PCR. The table lists about 110,000 clones, 80% to 85% of them singletons, with more than 2% in the top ten. This clone has just a few counts. Its specificity is unknown. Study-level findings and limits: Near-uniform donor sequencing depth was presumed by presence/absence analyses.

Sequenced material: PBMCs. The receptor was derived from a woman aged 30 to 39 in good health and CMV-seronegative.

CDR3 DNA: TGCGCCAGCAGCGGGAGGGACACTACCCTCACTGAAGCTTTCTTT. This codes for CASSGRDTTLTEAFF. J is TRBJ1-1 and V is TRBV5-1; tentative D call: TRBD1 (6 bases). This CDR3 is 15 amino acids long. Germline V gives CDR1 SGHRS, CDR2 YFSETQ. Trimming took 4 bases from V and 4 from J, leaving 17 bases between them. The complete variable domain, with remaining parts taken from reference TRBV5-1 and TRBJ1-1, reads KAGVTQTPRYLIKTRGQQVTLSCSPISGHRSVSWYQQTPGQGLQFLFEYFSETQRNKGNFPGRFSGRQFSNSRSEMNVSTLELGDSALYLCASSGRDTTLTEAFFGQGTRLTVV.